This entry features one TCR beta chain sequence. This CDR3 region has 13 residues. V gave up 3 bases and J gave up 8 bases, with 12 bases separating them. Germline CDR1 is SGDLS and CDR2 is YYNGEE. These data originate in a study of technical replicates of blood from several donors. TCRdb's copy holds only in-frame clones and misses some; the assay was immunoSEQ multiplex PCR. The table has tens of thousands of clones, just under 95% seen once. Sequencing input: PBMCs. V is TRBV9 and J is TRBJ2-1; D might be TRBD2 (6 bases). The sequence came from a human donor in good health. Some clones in this sample may be carry-over from other donors' samples. Written as DNA, the CDR3 is TGTGCCAGCAGCGCCAGACCGGGGGATGAGCAGTTCTTC. Its translation: CASSARPGDEQFF.